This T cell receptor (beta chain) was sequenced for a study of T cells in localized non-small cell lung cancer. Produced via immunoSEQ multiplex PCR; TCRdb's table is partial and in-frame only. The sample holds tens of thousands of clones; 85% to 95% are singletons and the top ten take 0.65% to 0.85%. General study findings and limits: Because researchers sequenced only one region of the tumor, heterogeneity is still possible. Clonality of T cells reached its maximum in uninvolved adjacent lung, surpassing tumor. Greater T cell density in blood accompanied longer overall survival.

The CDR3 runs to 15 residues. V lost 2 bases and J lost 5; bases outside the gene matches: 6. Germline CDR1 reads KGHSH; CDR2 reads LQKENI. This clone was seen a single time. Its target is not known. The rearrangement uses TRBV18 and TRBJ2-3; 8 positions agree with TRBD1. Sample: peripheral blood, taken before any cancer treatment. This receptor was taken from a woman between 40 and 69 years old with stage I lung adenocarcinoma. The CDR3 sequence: CASSPSAGGKDTQYF. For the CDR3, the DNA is TGTGCCAGCTCACCATCGGCAGGGGGCAAAGATACGCAGTATTTT.